These 13 T cell receptor beta chains originate from one sample sequenced in a study of T-cell reconstitution after alpha-beta-depleted transplantation in children. As it was prepared, the TCRbeta library received unique molecular identifiers. One entry per CDR3 protein, called by TCRdb with MiXCR from the PCR reads. Seen here are about 540,000 distinct CDR3 sequences, about 16% observed once, and the top ten hold 3.3%. The sequences come from PBMCs from the stem cell graft donor, collected from the stem cell graft. All receptors derive from a human donor who donated a stem cell graft to a child with acute lymphoblastic leukemia.

This clonotype has a handful of counts. This chain joins TRBV29-1 and TRBJ1-2; D call uncertain. V shed 7 bases and J shed 3 bases, with 18 bases lying between them. Germline V gene data show CDR1 as SQVTM and CDR2 as ANQGSEA. CDR3 length: 14 residues. The CDR3 DNA sequence: TGCAGCGCCGGAGGGCAGGATTATTACTATGGCTACACCTTC. Protein product: CSAGGQDYYYGYTF. Combining the CDR3 with reference TRBV29-1 and TRBJ1-2 gives the whole variable domain SAVISQKPSRDICQRGTSLTIQCQVDSQVTMMFWYRQQPGQSLTLIATANQGSEATYESGFVIDKFPISRPNLTFSTLTVSNMSPEDSSIYLCSAGGQDYYYGYTFGSGTRLTVV.

As regards this clonotype: Relative to the germline gene, one junction end is altered; a read error may explain this. This sequence joins TRBV6-1 and TRBJ2-4; possible D gene TRBD2, 5 bases. Germline V gene sequence: CDR1 MNHNS, CDR2 SASEGT. The CDR3 runs 16 residues. Here the CDR3 DNA reads TGTGCCAGCAGTCAAACGGCGGATCTAGCCAACAACATTCAGTACTTC. It translates to CASSQTADLANNIQYF.

This clonotype was detected a few times. The chain combines TRBV12-3 or TRBV12-4 with TRBJ1-4; 12 nucleotides line up with TRBD1. This CDR3 is built from 16 residues. The trim removed 1 base at V and 3 bases at J, leaving 0 bases unmatched. CDR3 residues: CASSLGDRGPNEKLFF. CDR3 DNA sequence: TGTGCCAGCAGTTTAGGGGACAGGGGGCCTAATGAAAAACTGTTTTTT.

The rearrangement uses TRBV15 and TRBJ1-2, with TRBD1 matching 10 bases. Germline V gene sequence: CDR1 LNHNV, CDR2 YYDKDF (reference sequence). This CDR3 contains 16 residues. Trimming cost V 4 bases and J 2 bases; bases outside gene matches: 7. CDR3 sequence reads: CATSTAPGQGNYGYTF. CDR3 nucleotide sequence: TGTGCCACCAGCACCGCACCGGGACAGGGGAACTATGGCTACACCTTC.

The chain recombines TRBV18 with TRBJ1-5; TRBD1 might be the D (5 bases). Germline CDR1 reads KGHSH; CDR2 reads LQKENI. V was trimmed by 2 bases and J by 6 bases, leaving 14 bases between them. The CDR3 totals 15 residues. CDR3 coding DNA: TGTGCCAGCTCACCAGTGGCGGGGGTCGGTCAGCCCCAGCATTTT. Its translation is CASSPVAGVGQPQHF. The full variable domain, completed using reference TRBV18 and TRBJ1-5, is NAGVMQNPRHLVRRRGQEARLRCSPMKGHSHVYWYRQLPEEGLKFMVYLQKENIIDESGMPKERFSAEFPKEGPSILRIQQVVRGDSAAYFCASSPVAGVGQPQHFGDGTRLSIL.

The chain combines TRBV7-9 with TRBJ1-6; 8 bases fit TRBD1. Germline V gives CDR1 SEHNR, CDR2 FQNEAQ (reference sequence). V lost 5 bases to trimming and J lost 10 bases; unmatched junction nucleotides: 10. This CDR3 spans 15 amino acids. The CDR3 sequence: CASSPEDRARSPLHF. The CDR3 DNA reads as TGTGCCAGCAGCCCGGAGGACAGGGCTCGCTCACCCCTCCACTTT.

This clonotype was seen only a few times. V usage is TRBV25-1 and J usage is TRBJ1-1, with D unresolved. V gave up 3 bases and J gave up 1 base, with 9 bases separating them. This CDR3 is built from 14 residues. Germline loops: CDR1 MGHDK, CDR2 SYGVNS. Here the CDR3 DNA reads TGTGCCAGCAGTGATCCCGCACCGAACACTGAAGCTTTCTTT. Translated, it gives CASSDPAPNTEAFF.

This clonotype was observed a few times. The chain links TRBV27 to TRBJ2-5, with D perhaps matching TRBD1 (5 bases). V lost 5 bases and J lost 0, with 16 bases in between. In germline, CDR1 is MNHEY, CDR2 SMNVEV (reference sequence). The length of the CDR3 is 16 residues. CDR3 protein: CASSPLSTAHQETQYF. CDR3 DNA sequence: TGTGCCAGCAGTCCCCTGTCGACAGCCCACCAAGAGACCCAGTACTTC.

This clonotype occurred a few times. V gene TRBV14 combines with J gene TRBJ2-2; D is ambiguous. The germline V and J ends were trimmed by 0 bases and 12 bases, with 11 bases remaining between them. The CDR3 runs 13 residues. CDR1 is SGHDN, CDR2 FVKESK, per germline. In DNA, the CDR3 is TGTGCCAGCAGCCAAGATTCTAGGGCGAAGCTGTTTTTT. It specifies CASSQDSRAKLFF.

V and J are TRBV27 and TRBJ2-7; D remains ambiguous. Between the trimmed V and J ends, which lost 6 bases and 6 bases, there was a span of 18 bases. CDR1 and CDR2 (germline): MNHEY, SMNVEV (reference sequence). This CDR3 contains 14 residues. CDR3 in amino acids: CASSTTETLSEQYF. CDR3 DNA: TGTGCCAGCAGCACTACAGAAACCCTTAGCGAGCAGTACTTC.

V is TRBV19 and J is TRBJ1-1, with 8 bases that match TRBD1. CDR1 LNHDA and CDR2 SQIVND come from the germline V gene (reference sequence). This CDR3 is built from 14 residues. Germline trimming cut 6 bases from V and 4 bases from J; bases unmatched to any gene: 7. The CDR3 spells CASSRTGRSTEAFF. The CDR3 coding sequence is TGTGCCAGTAGCCGGACAGGGCGGAGCACTGAAGCTTTCTTT.

This clonotype was observed a handful of times. CDR3 DNA: TGTGCCAGCAGCTCCTTTCTACCTAGCGGGAGTAGAAGACAGGCCTACGAGCAGTACTTC. It specifies CASSSFLPSGSRRQAYEQYF. J is TRBJ2-7 and V is TRBV11-1; 10 bases align to TRBD2. This CDR3 is 20 amino acids long. Germline CDR1 SGHAT, CDR2 FQDESV (reference sequence). V shed 4 bases, J shed 2 bases, and the junction held 20 bases outside the gene matches.

In this sample, this clonotype turned up a few times. This chain links TRBV7-8 with TRBJ2-3; 12 nucleotides agree with TRBD1. CDR1 SGHVS and CDR2 FQNEAQ come from the germline V gene. The junction had 4 bases not matched to a gene; V was cut back by 2 bases and J by 4 bases. CDR3 length: 16 residues. The CDR3 is CASSLWDRGPADTQYF. DNA for the CDR3: TGTGCCAGCAGCTTATGGGACAGGGGGCCCGCAGATACGCAGTATTTT.